The source of this TCR beta chain is a study of T cell changes during pregnancy in multiple sclerosis. Data came from immunoSEQ multiplex PCR; TCRdb stores just in-frame clones and leaves some out. The sample includes about 38,000 clones, about 90% seen only once; the top ten take approximately 0.35%. Specimen: CD4+ T cells from peripheral blood mononuclear cells, collected after pregnancy. The clonotype was recovered from a female donor in good health, enrolled as a control in a pregnancy study.

DNA of the CDR3: TGTGCCAGCAACAGAAGGGGGGGAGAGACCCAGTACTTC. This translates into CASNRRGGETQYF. The J gene is TRBJ2-5, the V gene TRBV21-1; TRBD2, as called in the table, went unchecked against the DNA. TRBV21-1 is termed a pseudogene. CDR3 length: 13 amino acids.